These T cell receptor beta chains were read from a single sample in a study of blood T cell repertoires in COVID-19. Sequencing was performed with immunoSEQ multiplex PCR; in TCRdb, only in-frame clones are kept and a portion is missing. Of approximately 340,000 clones listed, roughly nine tenths are singletons. The sequencing input was PBMCs or T cells enriched from blood (not recorded which). These receptors all come from a woman aged 40 to 55 who had been exposed to COVID-19. The CDR3 runs from the conserved cysteine through the conserved F or W. A D gene is named only where the DNA matches it firmly. Expanded clones are given a class, and other clones once, few, many or no size at all.

>TRBV29-1|TRBJ2-5|.|once
TGCAGCGTTGTTGTTGAGAGGAGAAATGATCAGTACTTC
CSVVVERRNDQYF
>TRBV5-1|TRBJ2-1|TRBD2|once
TGCGCCAGCAGCTGGACTAGCGGGAGCTCCTACAATGAGCAGTTCTTC
CASSWTSGSSYNEQFF
>TRBV9|TRBJ1-4|TRBD1|.
TGTGCCAGCAGTCCCCGGACAGGGGTCGAAAAACTGTTTTTT
CASSPRTGVEKLFF
>TRBV10-3|TRBJ1-2|.|.
TGTGCCATCAGTGATGGCAAAAGCTATGGCTACACCTTC
CAISDGKSYGYTF
>TRBV6-6|TRBJ2-6|.|.
TGTGCCAGCAGCCCGAGGGAAGGGCGAACCTCTATCTCTGGGGCCAACGTCCTGACTTTC
CASSPREGRTSISGANVLTF
>TRBV14|TRBJ1-1|.|.
TGTGCCAGCAGCAAGTTAGGGGCCACTGAAGCTTTCTTT
CASSKLGATEAFF
>TRBV9|TRBJ1-2|TRBD1|.
TGTGCCAGCAGCGGAAGACAGGGGGCGAATGACTATGGCTACACCTTC
CASSGRQGANDYGYTF
>TRBV7-2|TRBJ1-6|TRBD1|.
TGTGCCAGCAGCCTACCGGACAGGATTAATTCACCCCTCCACTTT
CASSLPDRINSPLHF
>TRBV6-4|TRBJ2-3|TRBD2|.
TGTGCCAGCAGTGAGAATCCGGGACTAGGGAGTAATACGCAGTATTTT
CASSENPGLGSNTQYF
>TRBV7-3|TRBJ2-3|.|.
TGTGCCAGCAGCCCTCAGGGAATCACAGATACGCAGTATTTT
CASSPQGITDTQYF
>TRBV7-9|TRBJ1-6|.|.
TGTGCCAGCAGCGGGGCTATGAATTCACCCCTCCACTTT
CASSGAMNSPLHF
>TRBV6-5|TRBJ2-7|.|.
TGTGCCAGCAGTTACTTACAGGTACCCTCTCACGAGCAGTACTTC
CASSYLQVPSHEQYF
>TRBV18|TRBJ2-6|.|.
TGTGCCAGCTCACCTTTAAGGGAGGCTGGGGCCAACGTCCTGACTTTC
CASSPLREAGANVLTF
>TRBV30|TRBJ1-4|.|.
TGTGCCGCCCACAGGGTCGAGGAAAAACTGTTTTTT
CAAHRVEEKLFF
>TRBV30|TRBJ1-3|.|.
TGTGCCTGGACGGTGAGCTCTGGAAACACCATATATTTT
CAWTVSSGNTIYF
>TRBV7-2|TRBJ2-7|TRBD2|.
TGTGCCAGCAGCTTGGGAGCGGGAGGCGGCTACGAGCAGTACTTC
CASSLGAGGGYEQYF
>TRBV10-1|TRBJ1-2|TRBD1|once
TGCGCCAGCAGTTCAGGGGGCACGAGTGACCTCTATGGCTACACCTTC
CASSSGGTSDLYGYTF
>TRBV14|TRBJ2-5|.|.
TGTGCCAGCAGCCAAGTTGGACAGATAAACCAAGAGACCCAGTACTTC
CASSQVGQINQETQYF
>TRBV12-5|TRBJ1-2|TRBD1|.
TGTGCTAGTGGTTTGGGGGACAGGGCTGGTGGCTACACCTTC
CASGLGDRAGGYTF
>TRBV6-1|TRBJ1-3|.|.
TGTGCCAGCAGTGAGCAGGGGACTGGAAACACCATATATTTT
CASSEQGTGNTIYF
>TRBV7-9|TRBJ1-2|.|.
TGTGCCAGCAGCTTGGCAGGGGAGAGGGACGGGGGCTACACCTTC
CASSLAGERDGGYTF
>TRBV2|TRBJ1-4|TRBD1|once
TGTGCCAGCAGTCGGGACAGGGGACCTGAAAAACTGTTTTTT
CASSRDRGPEKLFF